This passage covers 18 T cell receptor beta chains from one sample sequenced in a study of preoperative IRX-2 immunotherapy in early breast cancer (dated by TCRdb to the late 2010s). The library was produced with the immunoSEQ multiplex PCR assay. TCRdb stores this immuneACCESS table with in-frame sequences only. Part of the clones is absent; in the studies checked, under half of the shortfall reflects unresolved V genes, and no reason is known for the rest. The sample has roughly 14,000 clones on record, roughly 88% of them singletons. The ten largest account for approximately 28% of the sample. The treatment or condition label, read with the paper, signifies: preoperative locoregional IRX-2 cytokine immunotherapy. This material was acquired from a patient treated with IRX-2 immunotherapy. The receptor source for this set is a human donor with breast cancer.

This chain uses TRBV6-1 with TRBJ2-1, with TRBD2 matching over 8 bases. This CDR3 comprises 17 residues. Germline CDR1 MNHNS, CDR2 SASEGT. The ends lost 2 bases at V and 0 bases at J; junction bases unmatched: 6. The CDR3 protein is CASSEWFLAGSYNEQFF. In DNA, the CDR3 is TGTGCCAGCAGTGAATGGTTCCTAGCGGGCTCCTACAATGAGCAGTTCTTC.

The chain uses TRBV7-3 and TRBJ2-2, with 7 bases aligning to TRBD2. V gave up 6 bases and J gave up 4 bases; unmatched junction bases: 5. Germline values: CDR1 SGHTA, CDR2 FQGTGA. The length of the CDR3 is 14 residues. This CDR3 is CASSTLAVTGELFF. CDR3 nucleotide sequence: TGTGCCAGCAGTACCCTAGCGGTCACCGGGGAGCTGTTTTTT. The full variable domain, rest sourced from reference TRBV7-3 and TRBJ2-2, is GAGVSQTPSNKVTEKGKYVELRCDPISGHTALYWYRQSLGQGPEFLIYFQGTGAADDSGLPNDRFFAVRPEGSVSTLKIQRTERGDSAVYLCASSTLAVTGELFFGEGSRLTVL.

This clone was detected a few times. The chain joins TRBV18 to TRBJ1-2; D may be TRBD1 (5 bases). The length of the CDR3 is 14 residues. Germline loops: CDR1 KGHSH, CDR2 LQKENI. V lost 2 bases and J lost 8, with 15 bases in between. Here the CDR3 reads CASSPGALWHGYTF. The CDR3 nucleotides are TGTGCCAGCTCACCAGGGGCTCTATGGCACGGCTACACCTTC.

V and J are TRBV25-1 and TRBJ2-1; 8 nucleotides line up with TRBD2. The junction had 5 bases not matched to a gene; V was cut back by 4 bases and J by 0 bases. This CDR3 contains 16 residues. Germline assignment: CDR1 MGHDK and CDR2 SYGVNS. CDR3 coding DNA: TGTGCCAGCAGTGTCCCCCTAGCGGGCTCCTACAATGAGCAGTTCTTC. It specifies CASSVPLAGSYNEQFF.

The rearrangement uses TRBV5-4 and TRBJ2-3; 8 bases are shared with TRBD2. Germline CDR1 and CDR2: SGHNT and YYREEE (reference sequence). V lost 2 bases and J lost 1; bases outside the gene matches: 0. This CDR3 is built from 14 residues. The CDR3 DNA reads as TGTGCCAGCAGCTTCGGGGGGGGCACAGATACGCAGTATTTT. It codes for CASSFGGGTDTQYF.

The rearrangement joins TRBV5-1 to TRBJ1-3; 8 bases line up with TRBD1. CDR1 is SGHRS and CDR2 is YFSETQ in the germline V gene. This CDR3 region has 14 residues. The V gene end was trimmed by 2 bases and the J gene end by 7 bases; junction bases not matched to a gene: 5. The CDR3 protein is CASSLNQGANTIYF. As DNA, the CDR3 is TGCGCCAGCAGCTTAAACCAGGGGGCGAACACCATATATTTT.

The chain has TRBV7-9 and TRBJ2-5; D gene uncertain. Germline CDR1 reads SEHNR; CDR2 reads FQNEAQ (reference sequence). The CDR3 contains 11 residues. V lost 2 bases and J 4 bases, leaving 2 bases between the germline ends. CDR3 loop: CASSLLETQYF. For the CDR3, the DNA is TGTGCCAGCAGCTTACTAGAGACCCAGTACTTC.

This clone was observed a few times. V gene TRBV6-4 combines with J gene TRBJ1-1, with 9 bases that match TRBD1. The germline gives CDR1 MRHNA, CDR2 SNTAGT. The CDR3 contains 15 residues. J gave up 3 bases and V 6 bases, and 8 bases lay outside the gene matches. The CDR3 sequence is CASSSGTGTHTEAFF. Here the CDR3 DNA reads TGTGCCAGCAGCTCCGGGACAGGGACCCACACTGAAGCTTTCTTT.

This rearrangement joins TRBV7-8 to TRBJ2-3, with D tentatively TRBD2 (6 bases). The CDR3 is made up of 14 amino acids. Germline CDR1 and CDR2: SGHVS and FQNEAQ. Trimming shortened V by 5 bases and J by 5 bases, and 14 bases separated the two germline ends. CDR3 sequence: CASSPPGGLDTQYF. The CDR3 DNA is TGTGCCAGCAGCCCCCCCGGAGGGTTAGATACGCAGTATTTT.

This clone was observed a handful of times. The V call is TRBV7-9, the J call TRBJ2-2; 10 bases align to TRBD1. Germline loops: CDR1 SEHNR, CDR2 FQNEAQ (reference sequence). CDR3 size: 15 residues. Trimming at V came to 6 bases and at J to 7 bases, leaving 8 bases not matched to a gene. Here the CDR3 DNA reads TGTGCCAGCAGGACAGGGACAGGGGTTGTCGGGGAGCTGTTTTTT. This translates into CASRTGTGVVGELFF.

This chain links TRBV5-4 with TRBJ1-2; the D is unclear. CDR3 length: 12 amino acids. V dropped 4 bases and J dropped 4 bases, with 8 bases sitting between them. Germline V gene lookup returns CDR1 SGHNT and CDR2 YYREEE (reference sequence). CDR3 region: CASSDGGYGYTF. The DNA of the CDR3 is TGTGCCAGCAGCGACGGCGGCTATGGCTACACCTTC.

The chain joins TRBV6-1 to TRBJ2-1, with D possibly TRBD1 on 6 matching bases. Germline V CDR1 and CDR2: MNHNS, SASEGT. The CDR3 sequence is 15 residues long. V lost 6 bases, J lost 0 bases, and 12 bases lay in between. CDR3 DNA: TGTGCCAGCAGACCCTACAGGGACTCCTACAATGAGCAGTTCTTC. As protein: CASRPYRDSYNEQFF.

The genes are TRBV18 and TRBJ2-1; tentatively, D is TRBD1 (6 bases). CDR1 is KGHSH and CDR2 is LQKENI in the germline V gene. The CDR3 has 14 residues. V lost 1 base to trimming and J lost 3 bases, with 7 bases between them. DNA of the CDR3: TGTGCCAGCTCACCACAGGGGGACTACAATGAGCAGTTCTTC. This codes for CASSPQGDYNEQFF.

The rearrangement links TRBV19 to TRBJ2-5; 8 nucleotides align to TRBD1. This CDR3 spans 17 amino acids. V lost 4 bases to trimming and J lost 1 base; unmatched junction nucleotides: 11. CDR1 and CDR2 from the germline V gene are LNHDA and SQIVND (reference sequence). CDR3 DNA sequence: TGTGCCAGTAGTAGCCCGGACAGGGTTGAGTTCCAAGAGACCCAGTACTTC. Protein sequence: CASSSPDRVEFQETQYF.

The chain employs TRBV6-5 and TRBJ2-7; D is possibly TRBD1 (6 bases). The CDR3 runs to 15 residues. Germline lookup yields CDR1 MNHEY and CDR2 SVGAGI. The V end was cut by 0 bases, the J end by 0 bases, with 9 bases between. CDR3 bases: TGTGCCAGCAGTTACTCCGGGACATACTCCTACGAGCAGTACTTC. The encoded protein is CASSYSGTYSYEQYF.

This clone was observed a single time. This chain connects TRBV6-1 to TRBJ2-5, with 11 bases identical to TRBD1. Germline V lookup: CDR1 MNHNS, CDR2 SASEGT. There are 15 residues in the CDR3. V was pared by 6 bases and J by 5 bases, with 8 bases of the junction left unmatched. The CDR3 sequence is CASRKGTGGWETQYF. CDR3 in DNA: TGTGCCAGCAGGAAGGGGACAGGGGGGTGGGAGACCCAGTACTTC.

J is TRBJ1-1 and V is TRBV6-4; no clear D gene. Germline V gene lookup returns CDR1 MRHNA and CDR2 SNTAGT. This CDR3 region has 13 residues. With 4 bases removed from V and 1 base from J, the gap between germline ends came to 7 bases. DNA of the CDR3: TGTGCCAGCAGTGGTGAGGAGAACACTGAAGCTTTCTTT. It codes for CASSGEENTEAFF.

The table lists this clone with a few counts. The chain combines TRBV7-9 with TRBJ2-1; 12 bases line up with TRBD2. Germline CDR1 reads SEHNR; CDR2 reads FQNEAQ (reference sequence). V gave up 4 bases and J gave up 4 bases; unmatched junction bases: 11. The CDR3 runs to 18 residues. The CDR3 DNA is TGTGCCAGCAGCTACCCTCTAGCGGGGGGGCTTGGGTACAATGAGCAGTTCTTC. It encodes CASSYPLAGGLGYNEQFF.